This T cell receptor beta chain emerged from a study of identical twins. The CDR3 is made up of 14 amino acids. Germline-derived CDR1 and CDR2 are SGHRS and YFSETQ. The germline V and J ends were trimmed by 0 bases and 4 bases, with 9 bases remaining between them. Study outcomes and limitations: The degree of excess twin sharing was weaker in beta out-of-frame sequences. The more abundant beta clonotypes in cord blood had fewer insertions, and memory repertoires did not show this.

This clonotype has a count of ten or more. Antigen unknown. TCRdb itself ran the 5' RACE reads through MiXCR, one entry per CDR3 protein. The sample holds some 590,000 distinct CDR3 sequences, 7.5% to 10% seen once. These sequences were also reported in another study, on yellow fever vaccine responses in identical twins.

The sequence was obtained from a woman younger than 30 in good health. J is TRBJ2-3 and V is TRBV5-1; D not certain. Sample: PBMCs. CDR3 DNA: TGCGCCAGCAGCTTGGGACCTTCCCCAGATACGCAGTATTTT. It translates to CASSLGPSPDTQYF.